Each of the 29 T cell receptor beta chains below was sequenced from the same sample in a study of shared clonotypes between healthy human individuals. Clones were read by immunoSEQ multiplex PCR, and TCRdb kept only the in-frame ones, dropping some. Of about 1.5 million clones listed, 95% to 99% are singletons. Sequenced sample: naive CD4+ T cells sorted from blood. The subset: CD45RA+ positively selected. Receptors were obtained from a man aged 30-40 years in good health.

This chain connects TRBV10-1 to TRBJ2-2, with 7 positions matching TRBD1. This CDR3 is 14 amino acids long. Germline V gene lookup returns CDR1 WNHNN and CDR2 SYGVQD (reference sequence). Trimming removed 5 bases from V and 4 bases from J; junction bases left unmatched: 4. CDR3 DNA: TGCGCCAGCAGTAGGGGGCGCGGCACCGGGGAGCTGTTTTTT. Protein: CASSRGRGTGELFF.

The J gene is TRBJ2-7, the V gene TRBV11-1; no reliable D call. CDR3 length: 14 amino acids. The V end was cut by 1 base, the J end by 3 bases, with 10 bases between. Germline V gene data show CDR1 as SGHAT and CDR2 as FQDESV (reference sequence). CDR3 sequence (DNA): TGTGCCAGCAGCTTAGAAGGGCGATACTACGAGCAGTACTTC. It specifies CASSLEGRYYEQYF.

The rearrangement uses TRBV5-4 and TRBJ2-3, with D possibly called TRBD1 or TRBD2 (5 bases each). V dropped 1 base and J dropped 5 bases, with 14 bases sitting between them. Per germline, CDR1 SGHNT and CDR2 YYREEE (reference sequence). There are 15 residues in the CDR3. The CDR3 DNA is TGTGCCAGCAGCTTGCTGGGACCCATCGGAGATACGCAGTATTTT. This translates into CASSLLGPIGDTQYF.

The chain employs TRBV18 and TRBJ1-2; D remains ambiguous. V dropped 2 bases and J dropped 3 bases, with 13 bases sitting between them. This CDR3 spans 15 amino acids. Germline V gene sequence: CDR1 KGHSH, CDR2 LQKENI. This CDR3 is CASSPRAGPDYGYTF. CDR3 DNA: TGTGCCAGCTCACCAAGGGCAGGACCTGACTATGGCTACACCTTC.

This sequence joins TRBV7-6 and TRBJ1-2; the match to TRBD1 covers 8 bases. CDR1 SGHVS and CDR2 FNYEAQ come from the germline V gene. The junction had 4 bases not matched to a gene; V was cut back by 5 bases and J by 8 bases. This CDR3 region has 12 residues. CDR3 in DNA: TGTGCCAGCAGCCCCGACAGGGGCGGCTACACCTTC. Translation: CASSPDRGGYTF.

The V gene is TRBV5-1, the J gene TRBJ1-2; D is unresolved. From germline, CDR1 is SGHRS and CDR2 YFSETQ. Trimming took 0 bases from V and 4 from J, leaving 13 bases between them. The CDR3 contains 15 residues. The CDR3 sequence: CASSLAWEGSYGYTF. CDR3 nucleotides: TGCGCCAGCAGCTTGGCCTGGGAGGGCAGCTATGGCTACACCTTC.

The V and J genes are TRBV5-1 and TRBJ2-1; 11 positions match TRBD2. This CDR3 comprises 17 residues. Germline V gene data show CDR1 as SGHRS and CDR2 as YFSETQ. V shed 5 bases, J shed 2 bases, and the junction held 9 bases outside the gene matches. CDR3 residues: CASRRGLAAPPYNEQFF. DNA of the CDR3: TGCGCCAGCAGGCGGGGACTAGCGGCCCCTCCCTACAATGAGCAGTTCTTC.

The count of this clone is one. This CDR3 reads CASSQGQVGPRTSGNTIYF. Here the CDR3 DNA reads TGTGCCAGCAGCCAGGGCCAGGTGGGACCTAGAACCTCTGGAAACACCATATATTTT. This chain uses TRBV4-2 with TRBJ1-3, with D perhaps matching TRBD1 (5 bases). The CDR3 length is 19 residues. Looked up from germline, CDR1 is LGHNA and CDR2 is YNFKEQ. Trimming cost V 3 bases and J 0 bases, with 21 bases left between them.

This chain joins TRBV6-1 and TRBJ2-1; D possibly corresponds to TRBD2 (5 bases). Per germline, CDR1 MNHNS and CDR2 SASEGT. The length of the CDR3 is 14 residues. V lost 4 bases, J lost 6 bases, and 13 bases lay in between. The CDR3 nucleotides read TGTGCCAGCAGTGTAGCGTACGTCCCCAATGAGCAGTTCTTC. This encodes CASSVAYVPNEQFF.

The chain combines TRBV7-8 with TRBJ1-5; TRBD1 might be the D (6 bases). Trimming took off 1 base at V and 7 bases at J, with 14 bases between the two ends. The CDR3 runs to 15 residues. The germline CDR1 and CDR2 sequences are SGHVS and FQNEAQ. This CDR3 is CASSLGSGAGQPQHF. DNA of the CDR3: TGTGCCAGCAGCTTAGGGTCAGGGGCAGGGCAGCCCCAGCATTTT. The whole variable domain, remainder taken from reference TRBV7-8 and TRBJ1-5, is GAGVSQSPRYKVAKRGQDVALRCDPISGHVSLFWYQQALGQGPEFLTYFQNEAQLDKSGLPSDRFFAERPEGSVSTLKIQRTQQEDSAVYLCASSLGSGAGQPQHFGDGTRLSIL.

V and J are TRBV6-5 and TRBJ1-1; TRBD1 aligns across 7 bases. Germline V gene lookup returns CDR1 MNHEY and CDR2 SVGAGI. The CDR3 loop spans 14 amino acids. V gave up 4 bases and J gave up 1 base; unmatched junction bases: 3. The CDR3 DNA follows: TGTGCCAGCAGTTTGAGACAGGGGAACACTGAAGCTTTCTTT. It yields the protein CASSLRQGNTEAFF.

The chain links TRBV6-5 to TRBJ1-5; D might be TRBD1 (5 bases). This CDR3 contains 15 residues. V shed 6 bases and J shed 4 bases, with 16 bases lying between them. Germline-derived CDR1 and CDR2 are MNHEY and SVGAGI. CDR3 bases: TGTGCCAGCAGCCAAGAGGGTTGGGGGAATCAGCCCCAGCATTTT. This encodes CASSQEGWGNQPQHF.

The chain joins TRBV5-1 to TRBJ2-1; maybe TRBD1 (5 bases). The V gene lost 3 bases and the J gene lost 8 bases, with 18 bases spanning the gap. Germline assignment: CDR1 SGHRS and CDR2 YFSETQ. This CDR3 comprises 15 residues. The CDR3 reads CASSWPETVSYEQFF. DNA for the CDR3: TGCGCCAGCAGCTGGCCGGAGACAGTAAGCTATGAGCAGTTCTTC.

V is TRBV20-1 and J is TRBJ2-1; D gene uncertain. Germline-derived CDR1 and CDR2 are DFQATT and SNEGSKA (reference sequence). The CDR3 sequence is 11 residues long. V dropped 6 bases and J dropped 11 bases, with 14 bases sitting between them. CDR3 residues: CSAPRMDQQFF. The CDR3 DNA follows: TGCAGTGCCCCAAGGATGGATCAGCAGTTCTTC.

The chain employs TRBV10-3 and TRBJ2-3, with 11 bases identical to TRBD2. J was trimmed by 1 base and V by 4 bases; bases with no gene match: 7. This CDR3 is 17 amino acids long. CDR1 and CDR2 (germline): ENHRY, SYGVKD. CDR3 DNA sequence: TGTGCCATCAGTGGTACTAGCGGGAGCGTGGGCACAGATACGCAGTATTTT. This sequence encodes CAISGTSGSVGTDTQYF.

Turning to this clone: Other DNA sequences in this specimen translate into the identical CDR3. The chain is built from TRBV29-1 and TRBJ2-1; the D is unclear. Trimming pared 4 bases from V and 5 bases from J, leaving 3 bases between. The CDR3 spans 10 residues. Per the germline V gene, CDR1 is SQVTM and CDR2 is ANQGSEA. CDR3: CSVGDNEQFF. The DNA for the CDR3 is TGCAGCGTTGGTGACAATGAGCAGTTCTTC.

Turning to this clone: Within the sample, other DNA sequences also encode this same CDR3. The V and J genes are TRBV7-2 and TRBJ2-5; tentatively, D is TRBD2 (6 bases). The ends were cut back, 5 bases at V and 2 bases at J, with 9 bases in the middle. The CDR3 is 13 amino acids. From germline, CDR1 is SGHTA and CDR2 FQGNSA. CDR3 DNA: TGTGCCAGCAGCCGCGGGGCACAAGAGACCCAGTACTTC. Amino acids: CASSRGAQETQYF. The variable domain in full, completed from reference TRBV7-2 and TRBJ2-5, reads GAGVSQSPSNKVTEKGKDVELRCDPISGHTALYWYRQSLGQGLEFLIYFQGNSAPDKSGLPSDRFSAERTGGSVSTLTIQRTQQEDSAVYLCASSRGAQETQYFGPGTRLLVL.

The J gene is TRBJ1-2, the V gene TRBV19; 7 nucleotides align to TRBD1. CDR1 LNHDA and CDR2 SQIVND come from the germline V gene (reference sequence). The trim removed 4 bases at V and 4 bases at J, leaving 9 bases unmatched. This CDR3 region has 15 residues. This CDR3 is CASSTQDRVGYGYTF. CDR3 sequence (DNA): TGTGCCAGTAGTACCCAAGACAGGGTCGGCTATGGCTACACCTTC.

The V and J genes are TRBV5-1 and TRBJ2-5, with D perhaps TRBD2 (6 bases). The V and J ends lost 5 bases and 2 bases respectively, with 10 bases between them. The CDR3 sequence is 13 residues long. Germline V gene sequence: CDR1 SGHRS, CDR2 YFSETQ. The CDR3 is CASRLDYQETQYF. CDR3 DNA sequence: TGCGCCAGCAGACTGGACTATCAAGAGACCCAGTACTTC. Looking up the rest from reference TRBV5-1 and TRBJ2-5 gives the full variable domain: KAGVTQTPRYLIKTRGQQVTLSCSPISGHRSVSWYQQTPGQGLQFLFEYFSETQRNKGNFPGRFSGRQFSNSRSEMNVSTLELGDSALYLCASRLDYQETQYFGPGTRLLVL.

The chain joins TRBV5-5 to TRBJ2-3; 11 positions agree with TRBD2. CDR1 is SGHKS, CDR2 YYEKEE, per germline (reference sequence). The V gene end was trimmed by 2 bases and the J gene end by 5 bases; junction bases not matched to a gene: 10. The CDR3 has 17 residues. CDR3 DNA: TGTGCCAGCAGCTTCCTCCTACTAGCGGGAGTAGAAGATACGCAGTATTTT. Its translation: CASSFLLLAGVEDTQYF.

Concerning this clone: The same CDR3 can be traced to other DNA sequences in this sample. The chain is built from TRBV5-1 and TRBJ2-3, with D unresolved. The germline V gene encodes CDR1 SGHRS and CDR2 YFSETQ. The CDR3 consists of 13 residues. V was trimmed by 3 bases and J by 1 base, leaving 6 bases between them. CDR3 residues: CASSSQGTDTQYF. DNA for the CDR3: TGCGCCAGCAGCTCACAAGGCACAGATACGCAGTATTTT.

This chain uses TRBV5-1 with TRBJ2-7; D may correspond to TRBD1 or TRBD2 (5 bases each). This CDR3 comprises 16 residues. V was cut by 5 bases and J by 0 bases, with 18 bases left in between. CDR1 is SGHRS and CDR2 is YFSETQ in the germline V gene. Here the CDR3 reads CASRGTGGLSSYEQYF. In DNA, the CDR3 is TGCGCCAGCAGGGGCACAGGAGGACTTAGCTCCTACGAGCAGTACTTC.

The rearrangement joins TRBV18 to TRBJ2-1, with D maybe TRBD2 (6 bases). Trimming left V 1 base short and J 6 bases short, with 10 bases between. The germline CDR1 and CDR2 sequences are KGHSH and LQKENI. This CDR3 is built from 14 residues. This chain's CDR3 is CASSPRGVGNEQFF. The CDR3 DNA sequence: TGTGCCAGCTCACCACGCGGGGTTGGCAATGAGCAGTTCTTC.

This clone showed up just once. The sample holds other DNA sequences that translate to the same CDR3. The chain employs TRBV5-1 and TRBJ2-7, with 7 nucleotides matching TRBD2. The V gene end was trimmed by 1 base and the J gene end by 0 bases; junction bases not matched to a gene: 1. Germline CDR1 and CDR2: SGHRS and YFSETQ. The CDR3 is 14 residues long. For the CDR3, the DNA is TGCGCCAGCAGCTTGCGGACTAGCTCCTACGAGCAGTACTTC. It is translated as CASSLRTSSYEQYF.

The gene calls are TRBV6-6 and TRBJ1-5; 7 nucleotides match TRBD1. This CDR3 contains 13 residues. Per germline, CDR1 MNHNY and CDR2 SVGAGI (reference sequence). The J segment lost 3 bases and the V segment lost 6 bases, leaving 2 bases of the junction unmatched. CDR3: CASRDRHNQPQHF. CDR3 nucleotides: TGTGCCAGCAGGGACAGGCACAATCAGCCCCAGCATTTT.

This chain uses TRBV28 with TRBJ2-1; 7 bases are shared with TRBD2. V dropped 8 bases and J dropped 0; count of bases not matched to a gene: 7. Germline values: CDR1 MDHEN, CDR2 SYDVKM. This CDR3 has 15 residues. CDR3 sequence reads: CASVKRDLSYNEQFF. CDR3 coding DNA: TGTGCCAGCGTTAAGCGGGATCTCTCCTACAATGAGCAGTTCTTC.

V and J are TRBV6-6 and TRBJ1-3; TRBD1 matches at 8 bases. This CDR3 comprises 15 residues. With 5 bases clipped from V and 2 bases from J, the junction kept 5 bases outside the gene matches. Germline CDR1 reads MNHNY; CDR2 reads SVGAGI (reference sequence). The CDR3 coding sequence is TGTGCCAGCAGTAGCGTGGACAGGGCTGGAAACACCATATATTTT. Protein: CASSSVDRAGNTIYF.

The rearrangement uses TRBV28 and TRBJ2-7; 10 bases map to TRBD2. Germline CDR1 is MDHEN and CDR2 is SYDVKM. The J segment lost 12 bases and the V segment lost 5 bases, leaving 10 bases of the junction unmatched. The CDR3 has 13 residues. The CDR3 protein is CASSAGLAAIGYF. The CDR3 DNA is TGTGCCAGCAGTGCCGGACTAGCGGCAATAGGGTACTTC.

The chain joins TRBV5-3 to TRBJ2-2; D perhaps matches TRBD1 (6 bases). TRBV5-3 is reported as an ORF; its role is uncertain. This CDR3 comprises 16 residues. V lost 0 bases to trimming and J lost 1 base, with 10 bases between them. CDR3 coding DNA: TGTGCCAGAAGCTTGGCCCGGACAGTGAACACCGGGGAGCTGTTTTTT. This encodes CARSLARTVNTGELFF.